Following are 8 T cell receptor beta chains from one sample sequenced in a study of cytomegalovirus exposure and HLA in healthy donors. PCR involved 60 Vbeta and 13 Jbeta primers. The protocol was immunoSEQ multiplex PCR, while the TCRdb copy is restricted to in-frame clones and leaves out a portion. The table shows approximately 160,000 clones, with about four fifths occurring only once. Sequenced sample: PBMCs. Receptor source: a man aged 25 to 45 in good health and CMV-seropositive.

This rearrangement joins TRBV28 to TRBJ1-4; D is undetermined. The germline CDR1 and CDR2 sequences are MDHEN and SYDVKM. Trimming took off 3 bases at V and 4 bases at J, with 12 bases between the two ends. The CDR3 is 15 residues long. The CDR3 region has the DNA TGTGCCAGCAGTTTCCTTCCCAGAGGTAATGAAAAACTGTTTTTT. Protein sequence: CASSFLPRGNEKLFF.

The genes are TRBV13 and TRBJ2-2; the D is unclear. Germline assignment: CDR1 PRHDT and CDR2 FYEKMQ (reference sequence). V lost 5 bases to trimming and J lost 0 bases, with 16 bases between them. The CDR3 covers 17 residues. The chain's CDR3 is CASSAALIVANTGELFF. The DNA of the CDR3 is TGTGCCAGCAGCGCCGCTCTAATCGTAGCGAACACCGGGGAGCTGTTTTTT.

The V call is TRBV19, the J call TRBJ1-6; D remains unclear. The CDR3 is 13 amino acids. The germline gives CDR1 LNHDA, CDR2 SQIVND (reference sequence). V lost 5 bases and J lost 8, with 10 bases in between. CDR3 sequence reads: CASSEVVDSPLHF. In nucleotides, the CDR3 is TGTGCCAGTAGTGAGGTTGTGGATTCACCCCTCCACTTT.

The J gene is TRBJ2-6, the V gene TRBV4-3; 8 positions agree with TRBD2. Germline-derived CDR1 and CDR2 are LGHNA and YSLEER. The CDR3 has 20 residues. Trimming removed 0 bases from V and 0 bases from J; junction bases left unmatched: 10. CDR3: CASSQDWSAGGLSGANVLTF. The CDR3 nucleotides are TGCGCCAGCAGCCAAGATTGGAGCGCGGGGGGCCTCTCTGGGGCCAACGTCCTGACTTTC.

This clone has only a few counts. This chain links TRBV6-1 with TRBJ2-7; TRBD2 is a possible D gene (5 bases). The CDR3 runs to 13 residues. Germline CDR1 reads MNHNS; CDR2 reads SASEGT. V was pared by 4 bases and J by 4 bases, with 11 bases between. CDR3 region: CASSVGRRYEQYF. The DNA of the CDR3 is TGTGCCAGCAGTGTGGGCAGGAGGTACGAGCAGTACTTC.

The chain couples TRBV5-4 to TRBJ2-2; D remains ambiguous. The CDR3 runs 14 residues. From germline, CDR1 is SGHNT and CDR2 YYREEE (reference sequence). V lost 0 bases and J 1 base, leaving 4 bases between the germline ends. CDR3 residues: CASSLAGNTGELFF. DNA for the CDR3: TGTGCCAGCAGCTTGGCAGGGAACACCGGGGAGCTGTTTTTT.

The DNA for the CDR3 is TGTGCCAGCAGTTCGCGGGTAGCCAAAAACATTCAGTACTTC. This codes for CASSSRVAKNIQYF. This rearrangement joins TRBV27 to TRBJ2-4; weak D call: TRBD2 (5 bases). V was pared by 4 bases and J by 0 bases, with 7 bases between. Germline CDR1 reads MNHEY; CDR2 reads SMNVEV (reference sequence). CDR3 length equals 14 residues.

V gene TRBV27 combines with J gene TRBJ1-4, with a weak D call TRBD1 (5 bases). The CDR3 has 14 amino acids. The germline gives CDR1 MNHEY, CDR2 SMNVEV (reference sequence). The V gene lost 4 bases and the J gene lost 4 bases, with 10 bases spanning the gap. The CDR3 reads CASSSGLLNEKLFF. As DNA, the CDR3 is TGTGCCAGCAGTTCGGGACTGCTTAATGAAAAACTGTTTTTT.